This T cell receptor beta chain derives from a study of cytomegalovirus exposure and HLA in healthy donors. General observations from the study: Analyses of presence and absence presupposed an approximately uniform sequencing depth across donors.

CDR3 length: 15 amino acids. Between the trimmed V and J ends, which lost 6 bases and 4 bases, there was a span of 18 bases. The germline CDR1 and CDR2 sequences are MDHEN and SYDVKM. The PCR used 60 Vbeta and 13 Jbeta primers. The method was immunoSEQ multiplex PCR; TCRdb's version includes in-frame clones alone and lacks a portion of them. This repertoire shows 80,000 to 95,000 clones, roughly 69% found once; its top ten account for 6% to 6.5%. With respect to this clone: Its target is not known.

The rearrangement uses TRBV28 and TRBJ1-1; TRBD1 might be the D (5 bases). Sequenced material: PBMCs. The sequence was collected from a woman aged 25-40 years in good health and CMV-seronegative. CDR3 in amino acids: CASSHLMGGATEAFF. As DNA, the CDR3 is TGTGCCAGCAGCCACTTGATGGGTGGGGCCACTGAAGCTTTCTTT.